This TCR beta chain was captured in a study of T cell responses to AZD1222 COVID-19 vaccine. Study-level points and caveats: Donor demographics were predominantly white British with a female majority; clonal diversity may be underestimated. No day 14 peak samples; only post-peak repertoires were characterized.

To note about this clone: Its antigen is undetermined.

V dropped 3 bases and J dropped 6; count of bases not matched to a gene: 5. Looked up from germline, CDR1 is SGHRS and CDR2 is YFSETQ. The CDR3 length is 13 residues. Pooled samples include second doses given at about 4 or 12 weeks. Using immunoSEQ multiplex PCR, the repertoire was profiled, and TCRdb retains in-frame clones only, with some absent. The table includes 86,000 or so clones, under 95% detected once. The clonotype was recovered from an adult who received the AZD1222 COVID-19 vaccine. The chain employs TRBV5-1 and TRBJ2-7; TRBD1 agrees at 8 bases. The starting material was peripheral blood, obtained 28 days after the second AZD1222 dose. In nucleotides, the CDR3 is TGCGCCAGCAGCTCCGACAGGGGACGCGAGCAGTACTTC. Its translation is CASSSDRGREQYF.